This entry lists 13 T cell receptor beta chains sequenced from one sample in a study of blood T cell repertoires in COVID-19. Using immunoSEQ multiplex PCR, the repertoire was profiled, and TCRdb retains in-frame clones only, with some absent. The sample includes hundreds of thousands of clones, more than 70% seen only once; the top ten take roughly 7%. Sequenced: peripheral blood. Receptors were obtained from a woman in her twenties or thirties who had recovered from COVID-19.

CDR3 coding DNA: TGTGCCACCAGTGATCGAAGACAGGGGGCGTTATATGGCTACACCTTC. Its protein product is CATSDRRQGALYGYTF. The V gene is TRBV24-1, the J gene TRBJ1-2, with 10 bases matching TRBD1. This CDR3 is built from 16 residues. The ends lost 3 bases at V and 5 bases at J; junction bases unmatched: 8. From germline, CDR1 is KGHDR and CDR2 SFDVKD.

As regards this clone: Other DNA variants within this sample encode the same CDR3. Here the CDR3 reads CASSLGDRGYGYTF. CDR3 DNA: TGTGCCAGCAGTTTAGGGGACAGGGGGTATGGCTACACCTTC. This rearrangement joins TRBV28 to TRBJ1-2; 11 bases map to TRBD1. Germline loops: CDR1 MDHEN, CDR2 SYDVKM. The CDR3 has 14 residues. V lost 2 bases and J lost 5; bases outside the gene matches: 1.

This chain links TRBV6-6 with TRBJ1-5, with a weak D call TRBD1 (6 bases). V shed 6 bases and J shed 2 bases, with 11 bases lying between them. This CDR3 contains 14 residues. Germline loops: CDR1 MNHNY, CDR2 SVGAGI (reference sequence). This chain's CDR3 is CASRQGLGNQPQHF. In nucleotides, the CDR3 is TGTGCCAGCAGGCAGGGGTTGGGCAATCAGCCCCAGCATTTT.

As concerns this clone: Germline is not matched at one junction end, which may reflect a read error. The chain has TRBV5-6 and TRBJ1-2; 7 positions agree with TRBD1. Germline values: CDR1 SGHDT, CDR2 YYEEEE. The CDR3 length is 12 residues. CDR3 sequence reads: CASSLGRGLRGF. The DNA for the CDR3 is TGTGCCAGCAGCTTGGGGAGGGGGCTGCGTGGCTTC.

This chain uses TRBV5-1 with TRBJ2-2; 11 bases are a match to TRBD1. Germline CDR1 is SGHRS and CDR2 is YFSETQ. The V segment lost 3 bases and the J segment 5 bases; nucleotides outside the gene matches: 6. This CDR3 is built from 16 residues. The CDR3 region is CASSSRTGGETGELFF. CDR3 coding DNA: TGCGCCAGCAGCTCGAGGACAGGGGGCGAGACCGGGGAGCTGTTTTTT.

The chain has TRBV29-1 and TRBJ1-4, with D tentatively TRBD1 (5 bases). Germline loops: CDR1 SQVTM, CDR2 ANQGSEA. Trimming stripped 2 bases from V and 8 bases from J, with 15 bases between. The CDR3 consists of 14 residues. CDR3 residues: CSVEIGQGYEKLFF. In DNA, the CDR3 is TGCAGCGTTGAAATCGGGCAGGGTTACGAAAAACTGTTTTTT.

J is TRBJ1-1 and V is TRBV6-2 or TRBV6-3, with 10 nucleotides matching TRBD1. Germline V gene sequence: CDR1 MNHEY, CDR2 SVGEGT. The CDR3 sequence is 14 residues long. Trimming took 5 bases from V and 11 from J; bases not matched to a gene: 11. The CDR3 nucleotides are TGTGCCAGCAGTACCCCGGGACAGGGGCCGGCGGCTTTCTTT. Protein sequence: CASSTPGQGPAAFF.

V and J are TRBV4-1 and TRBJ2-5; a possible D gene is TRBD1 (6 bases). The CDR3 has 16 residues. Germline CDR1 reads MGHRA; CDR2 reads YSYEKL. Trimming stripped 4 bases from V and 2 bases from J, with 17 bases between. Written as DNA, the CDR3 is TGCGCCAGCAGCCCTTTCAGGGGCCCGGATCAAGAGACCCAGTACTTC. Translation: CASSPFRGPDQETQYF.

This chain uses TRBV10-3 with TRBJ1-4, with D possibly TRBD1 on 5 matching bases. V was cut by 6 bases and J by 8 bases, with 13 bases left in between. This CDR3 is built from 13 residues. Germline V gives CDR1 ENHRY, CDR2 SYGVKD. CDR3 in amino acids: CAIRAGLKEKLFF. The CDR3 DNA follows: TGTGCCATCAGGGCAGGGTTAAAGGAAAAACTGTTTTTT.

The J gene is TRBJ2-2, the V gene TRBV7-6; tentative D call: TRBD1 (7 bases). The ends were cut back, 5 bases at V and 3 bases at J, with 16 bases in the middle. The CDR3 loop spans 16 amino acids. Germline V gives CDR1 SGHVS, CDR2 FNYEAQ. Here the CDR3 DNA reads TGTGCCAGCAGCGAGGCAGGGGGGATCGACACCGGGGAGCTGTTTTTT. Residues: CASSEAGGIDTGELFF. The variable domain in full, with the rest retrieved from reference TRBV7-6 and TRBJ2-2, is GAGVSQSPRYKVTKRGQDVALRCDPISGHVSLYWYRQALGQGPEFLTYFNYEAQQDKSGLPNDRFSAERPEGSISTLTIQRTEQRDSAMYRCASSEAGGIDTGELFFGEGSRLTVL.

The chain is built from TRBV5-4 and TRBJ2-7, with TRBD1 matching 7 bases. V shed 4 bases, J shed 3 bases, and the junction held 10 bases outside the gene matches. CDR1 SGHNT and CDR2 YYREEE come from the germline V gene (reference sequence). The CDR3 sequence is 15 residues long. CDR3 nucleotide sequence: TGTGCCAGCAGCCTCCGAGACAGGGAAGGCTACGAGCAGTACTTC. It translates to CASSLRDREGYEQYF.

The rearrangement links TRBV6-5 to TRBJ1-1, with TRBD1 matching over 8 bases. Germline V lookup: CDR1 MNHEY, CDR2 SVGAGI. Unmatched junction bases numbered 8, after V lost 2 bases and J lost 3 bases. The CDR3 covers 16 residues. CDR3 amino acids: CASSYGQGAGDTEAFF. The CDR3, as DNA: TGTGCCAGCAGTTACGGGCAGGGGGCCGGGGACACTGAAGCTTTCTTT.

The CDR3 DNA sequence: TGTGCCAGCAGTTATGAGGTTCGGGAGCAGTACTTC. This translates into CASSYEVREQYF. The chain has TRBV6-2 or TRBV6-3 and TRBJ2-7; D call uncertain. Germline assignment: CDR1 MNHEY and CDR2 SVGEGT. Trimming removed 3 bases at V and 7 bases at J, with 10 bases between. This CDR3 has 12 amino acids.